This TCR beta chain was retrieved from a study of T cells in Graves' hyperthyroidism and ophthalmopathy. The CDR3 has 23 amino acids. Unmatched junction bases numbered 21, after V lost 1 base and J lost 0 bases. Germline V lookup: CDR1 LNHNV, CDR2 YYDKDF (reference sequence). Regions amplified from RNA transcripts were the TCR beta CDR3 regions. HTBI primers were employed in a first-round RT-PCR of the TCR CDR3. One entry per CDR3 protein results from TCRdb running MiXCR on the multiplex PCR reads. The sample has a few hundred thousand distinct CDR3 sequences, around 18% seen once; the top ten hold 35% to 50%. This clonotype was counted ten times or more.

The receptor was derived from a young man with Graves' ophthalmopathy. The V call is TRBV15, the J call TRBJ2-2; 9 bases map to TRBD1. Sequenced input: blood. The CDR3 coding sequence is TGTGCCACCAGCAGAGCGGGGATATGGGAAGGACAGGGGTACCGAGCGAACACCGGGGAGCTGTTTTTT. Amino acids: CATSRAGIWEGQGYRANTGELFF.